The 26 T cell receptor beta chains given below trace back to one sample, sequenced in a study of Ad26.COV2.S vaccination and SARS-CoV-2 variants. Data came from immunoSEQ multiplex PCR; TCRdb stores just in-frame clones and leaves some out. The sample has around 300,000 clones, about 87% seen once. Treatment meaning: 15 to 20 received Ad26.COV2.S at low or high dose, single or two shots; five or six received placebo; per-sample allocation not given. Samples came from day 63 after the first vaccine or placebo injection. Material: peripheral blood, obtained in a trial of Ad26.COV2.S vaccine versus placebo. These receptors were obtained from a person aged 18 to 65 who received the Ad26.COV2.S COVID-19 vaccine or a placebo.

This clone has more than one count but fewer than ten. The DNA of the CDR3 is TGTGCCAGCAGTTTCTACAGGGACAATCAGCCCCAGCATTTT. Amino acids: CASSFYRDNQPQHF. The chain links TRBV27 to TRBJ1-5; tentatively, D is TRBD1 (6 bases). Trimming took 3 bases from V and 3 from J, leaving 9 bases between them. The CDR3 spans 14 residues. Looked up from germline, CDR1 is MNHEY and CDR2 is SMNVEV (reference sequence).

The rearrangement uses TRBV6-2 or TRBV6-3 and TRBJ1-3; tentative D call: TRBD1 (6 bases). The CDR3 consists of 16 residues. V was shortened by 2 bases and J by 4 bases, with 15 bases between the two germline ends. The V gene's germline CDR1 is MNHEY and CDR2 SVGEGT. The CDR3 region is CASSYTGPRNGNTIYF. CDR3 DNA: TGTGCCAGCAGTTACACAGGGCCTCGAAACGGAAACACCATATATTTT.

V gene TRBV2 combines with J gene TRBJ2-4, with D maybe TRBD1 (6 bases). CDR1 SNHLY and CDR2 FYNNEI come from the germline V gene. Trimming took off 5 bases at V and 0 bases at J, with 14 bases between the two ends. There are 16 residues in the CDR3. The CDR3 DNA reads TGTGCCAGCAGTCCTGACAGGTTTATAGCCAAAAACATTCAGTACTTC. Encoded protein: CASSPDRFIAKNIQYF.

CDR3 DNA: TGTGCCAGCAGCTCGGTAGAGGTAGGCAGGGGTGGTTATAAGCCCCTGTTTTTT. This codes for CASSSVEVGRGGYKPLFF. The chain is built from TRBV7-8 and TRBJ1-4; D perhaps matches TRBD1 (6 bases). This CDR3 has 18 residues. Looked up from germline, CDR1 is SGHVS and CDR2 is FQNEAQ. Trimming left V 4 bases short and J 14 bases short, with 32 bases between.

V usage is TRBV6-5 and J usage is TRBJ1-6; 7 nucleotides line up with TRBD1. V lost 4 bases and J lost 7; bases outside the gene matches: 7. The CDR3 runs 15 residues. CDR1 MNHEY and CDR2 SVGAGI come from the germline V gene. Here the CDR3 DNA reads TGTGCCAGCAGTTTTTCGAACAGGGGAAATTCACCCCTCCACTTT. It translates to CASSFSNRGNSPLHF.

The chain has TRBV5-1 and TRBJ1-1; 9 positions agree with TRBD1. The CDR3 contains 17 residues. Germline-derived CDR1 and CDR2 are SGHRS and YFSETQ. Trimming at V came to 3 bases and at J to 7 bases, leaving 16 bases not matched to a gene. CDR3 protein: CASSWTGEGGAGVEAFF. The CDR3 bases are TGCGCCAGCAGCTGGACAGGGGAAGGTGGGGCTGGGGTTGAAGCTTTCTTT.

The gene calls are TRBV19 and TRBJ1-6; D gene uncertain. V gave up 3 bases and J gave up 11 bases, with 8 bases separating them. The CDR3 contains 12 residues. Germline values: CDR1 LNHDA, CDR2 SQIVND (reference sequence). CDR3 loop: CASSISGAPLHF. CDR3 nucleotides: TGTGCCAGTAGTATCTCCGGAGCACCCCTCCACTTT.

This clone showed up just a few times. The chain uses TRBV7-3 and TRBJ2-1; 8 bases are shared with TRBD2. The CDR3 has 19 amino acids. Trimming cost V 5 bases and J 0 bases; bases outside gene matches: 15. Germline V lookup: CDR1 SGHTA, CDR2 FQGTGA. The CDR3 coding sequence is TGTGCCAGCAGCCGGTTGGCTAGCGGGTCCCGGAGCTCCTACAATGAGCAGTTCTTC. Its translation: CASSRLASGSRSSYNEQFF.

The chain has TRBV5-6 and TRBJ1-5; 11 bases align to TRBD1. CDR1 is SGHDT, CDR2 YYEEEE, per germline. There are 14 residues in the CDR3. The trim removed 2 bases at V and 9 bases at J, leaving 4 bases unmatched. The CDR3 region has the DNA TGTGCCAGCAGCTTAGGGACAGGGGGAGGGCCCCAGCATTTT. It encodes CASSLGTGGGPQHF.

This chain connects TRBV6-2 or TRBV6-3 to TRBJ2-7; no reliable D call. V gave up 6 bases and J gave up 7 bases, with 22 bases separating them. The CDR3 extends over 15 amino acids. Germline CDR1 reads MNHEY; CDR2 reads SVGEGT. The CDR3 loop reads CASSPSRAPLGEQYF. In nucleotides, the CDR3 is TGTGCCAGCAGCCCCTCCAGAGCACCCCTCGGAGAGCAGTACTTC.

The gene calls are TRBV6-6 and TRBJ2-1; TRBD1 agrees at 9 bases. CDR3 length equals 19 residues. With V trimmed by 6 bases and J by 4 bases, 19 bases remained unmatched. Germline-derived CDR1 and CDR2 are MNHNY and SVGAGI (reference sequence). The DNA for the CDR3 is TGTGCCAGCAGCTTCCCCCCTCTGGCTGGACAGGGGCGATACAATGAGCAGTTCTTC. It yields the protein CASSFPPLAGQGRYNEQFF.

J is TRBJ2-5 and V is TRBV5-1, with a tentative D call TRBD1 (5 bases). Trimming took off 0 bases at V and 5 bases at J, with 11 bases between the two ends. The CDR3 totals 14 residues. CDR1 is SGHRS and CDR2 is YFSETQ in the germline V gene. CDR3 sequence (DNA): TGCGCCAGCAGCTTGGTTGGCCCAGGGGAGACCCAGTACTTC. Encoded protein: CASSLVGPGETQYF.

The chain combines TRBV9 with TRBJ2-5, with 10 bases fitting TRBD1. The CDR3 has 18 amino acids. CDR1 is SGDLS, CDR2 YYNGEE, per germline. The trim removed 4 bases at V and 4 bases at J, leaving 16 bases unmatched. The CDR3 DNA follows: TGTGCCAGCAGCCCCGACCGCCTGGGGACAGGGGCTTCAGAGACCCAGTACTTC. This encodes CASSPDRLGTGASETQYF.

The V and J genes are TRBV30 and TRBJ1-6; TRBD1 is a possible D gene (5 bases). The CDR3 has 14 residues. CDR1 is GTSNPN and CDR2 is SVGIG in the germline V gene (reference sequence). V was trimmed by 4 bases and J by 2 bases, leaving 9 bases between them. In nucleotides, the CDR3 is TGTGCCTGGATGATGACAGCCTATAATTCACCCCTCCACTTT. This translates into CAWMMTAYNSPLHF.

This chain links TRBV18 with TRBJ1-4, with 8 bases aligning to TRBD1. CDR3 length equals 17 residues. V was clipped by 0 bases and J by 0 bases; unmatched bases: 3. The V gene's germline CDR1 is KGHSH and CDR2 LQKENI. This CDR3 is CASSPPTGGATNEKLFF. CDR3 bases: TGTGCCAGCTCACCACCAACAGGGGGGGCAACTAATGAAAAACTGTTTTTT.

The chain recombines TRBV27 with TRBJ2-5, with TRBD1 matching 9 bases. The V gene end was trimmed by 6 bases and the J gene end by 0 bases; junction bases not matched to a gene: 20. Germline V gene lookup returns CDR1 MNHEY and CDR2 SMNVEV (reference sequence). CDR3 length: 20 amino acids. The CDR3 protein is CASSARAGTGSRMYQETQYF. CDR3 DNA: TGTGCCAGCAGCGCTCGGGCCGGGACAGGGAGTAGAATGTACCAAGAGACCCAGTACTTC.

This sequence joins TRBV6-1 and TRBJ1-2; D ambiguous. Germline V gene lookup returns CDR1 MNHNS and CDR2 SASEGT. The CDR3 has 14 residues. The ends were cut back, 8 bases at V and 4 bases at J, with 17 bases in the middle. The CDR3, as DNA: TGTGCCAGCCAAACCCCAGGCGGGAGCTATGGCTACACCTTC. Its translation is CASQTPGGSYGYTF.

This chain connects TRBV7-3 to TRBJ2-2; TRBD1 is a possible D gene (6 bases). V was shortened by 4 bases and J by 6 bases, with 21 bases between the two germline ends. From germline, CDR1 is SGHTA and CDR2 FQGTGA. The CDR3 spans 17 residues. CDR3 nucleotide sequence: TGTGCCAGCAGCTCTCCTCCAGGTTTTCAGGGGCCCGGGGAGCTGTTTTTT. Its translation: CASSSPPGFQGPGELFF. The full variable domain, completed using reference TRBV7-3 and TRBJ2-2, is GAGVSQTPSNKVTEKGKYVELRCDPISGHTALYWYRQSLGQGPEFLIYFQGTGAADDSGLPNDRFFAVRPEGSVSTLKIQRTERGDSAVYLCASSSPPGFQGPGELFFGEGSRLTVL.

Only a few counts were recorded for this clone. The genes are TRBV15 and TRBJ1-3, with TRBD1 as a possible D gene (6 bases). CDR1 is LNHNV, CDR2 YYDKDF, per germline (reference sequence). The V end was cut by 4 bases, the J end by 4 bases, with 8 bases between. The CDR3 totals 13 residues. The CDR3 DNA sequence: TGTGCCACCAGCACAGACAGGGGAAACACCATATATTTT. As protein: CATSTDRGNTIYF.

The chain's CDR3 is CASSVDSGQGSSEQFF. The CDR3 DNA sequence: TGTGCCAGCAGCGTAGACAGCGGACAGGGGTCTTCGGAGCAGTTCTTC. V and J are TRBV9 and TRBJ2-1, with 9 bases fitting TRBD1. Unmatched junction bases numbered 11, after V lost 0 bases and J lost 10 bases. Germline V gene sequence: CDR1 SGDLS, CDR2 YYNGEE. This CDR3 has 16 amino acids. The full variable domain, completed using reference TRBV9 and TRBJ2-1, is DSGVTQTPKHLITATGQRVTLRCSPRSGDLSVYWYQQSLDQGLQFLIQYYNGEERAKGNILERFSAQQFPDLHSELNLSSLELGDSALYFCASSVDSGQGSSEQFFGPGTRLTVL.

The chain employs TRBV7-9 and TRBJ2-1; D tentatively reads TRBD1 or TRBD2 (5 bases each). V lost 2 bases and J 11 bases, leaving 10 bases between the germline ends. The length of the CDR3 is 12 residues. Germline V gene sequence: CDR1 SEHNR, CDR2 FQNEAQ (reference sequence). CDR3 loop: CASSLTGTQQFF. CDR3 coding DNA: TGTGCCAGCAGCTTAACCGGGACCCAGCAGTTCTTC.

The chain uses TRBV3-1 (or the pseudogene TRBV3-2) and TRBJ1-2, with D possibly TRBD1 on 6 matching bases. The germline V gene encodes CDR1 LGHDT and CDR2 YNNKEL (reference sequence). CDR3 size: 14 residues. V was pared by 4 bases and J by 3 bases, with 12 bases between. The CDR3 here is CASSRKQGDYGYTF. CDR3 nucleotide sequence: TGTGCCAGCAGCCGGAAACAGGGAGACTATGGCTACACCTTC.

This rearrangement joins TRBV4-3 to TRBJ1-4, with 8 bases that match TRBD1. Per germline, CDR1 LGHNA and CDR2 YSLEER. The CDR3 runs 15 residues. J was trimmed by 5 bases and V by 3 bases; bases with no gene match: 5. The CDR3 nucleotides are TGCGCCAGCAGCCAGACAGGGGCCCCGAATGAAAAACTGTTTTTT. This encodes CASSQTGAPNEKLFF.

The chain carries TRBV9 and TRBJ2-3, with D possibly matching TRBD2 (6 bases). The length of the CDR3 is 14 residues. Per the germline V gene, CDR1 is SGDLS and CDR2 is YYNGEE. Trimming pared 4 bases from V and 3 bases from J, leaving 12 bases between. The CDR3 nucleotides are TGTGCCAGCAGCCGCGGACTACTAACAGATACGCAGTATTTT. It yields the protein CASSRGLLTDTQYF.

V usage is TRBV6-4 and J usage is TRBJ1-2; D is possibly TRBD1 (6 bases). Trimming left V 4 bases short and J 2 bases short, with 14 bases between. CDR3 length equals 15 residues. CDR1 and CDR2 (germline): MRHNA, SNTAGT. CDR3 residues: CASSVQTGPNYGYTF. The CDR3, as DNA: TGTGCCAGCAGTGTCCAGACAGGACCAAACTATGGCTACACCTTC.

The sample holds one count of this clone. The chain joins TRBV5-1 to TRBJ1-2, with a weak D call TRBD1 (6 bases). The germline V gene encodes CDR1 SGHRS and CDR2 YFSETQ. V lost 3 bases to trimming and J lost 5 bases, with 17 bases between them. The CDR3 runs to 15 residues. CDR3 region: CASSSGEGYEYGYTF. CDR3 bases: TGCGCCAGCAGCTCAGGGGAGGGTTACGAATATGGCTACACCTTC.